Listed below are T cell receptor beta chains from one sample, sequenced in a study of metastatic and nonmetastatic thyroid tumors. TCRdb reanalyzed the PCR reads with MiXCR. The repertoire consists of fewer than 25,000 clones, with about 17% occurring once and the leading ten covering approximately 2.7%. The sequenced sample consisted of adjacent normal tissue. These receptors originate from a male donor with papillary thyroid cancer or a benign thyroid nodule (not recorded which). Some clones in this sample may be carry-over from other donors' samples. Each CDR3 is given without its conserved first and last residue. The order of the fields is clone size, CDR3 length, V gene, D gene, CDR3 protein. D genes are given only for firm matches. Not every row has a clone size; where given, it reads once, few, many or a size class.

size: many
length: 13
V: TRBV9
D: .
CDR3: ASSVGGRGEAEAF

size: .
length: 13
V: TRBV2
D: .
CDR3: ASSDEDSHTGELF

size: medium-sized
length: 13
V: TRBV6-6
D: .
CDR3: ASSYSWGGNTEAF

size: medium-sized
length: 10
V: TRBV6-1
D: .
CDR3: ASTPATYEQY

size: .
length: 18
V: TRBV15
D: TRBD2
CDR3: ATSRGLAGLLFPYTDTQY

size: .
length: 11
V: TRBV2
D: .
CDR3: DIREITYYGYT

size: many
length: 10
V: TRBV20-1
D: .
CDR3: SARRETYEQY

size: many
length: 12
V: TRBV20-1
D: .
CDR3: SARDELRSDEQF

size: many
length: 13
V: TRBV5-1
D: .
CDR3: ASSLAGATNEKLF

size: many
length: 14
V: TRBV6-2/TRBV6-3
D: TRBD1
CDR3: ASSQDRGGSKNIQY

size: many
length: 11
V: TRBV5-1
D: .
CDR3: ASSGGLKETQY

size: many
length: 12
V: TRBV7-3
D: .
CDR3: ASSFTGGTDTQY

size: medium-sized
length: 18
V: TRBV25-1
D: TRBD2
CDR3: ASSGTVRTSRRGVSYEQY

size: many
length: 13
V: TRBV6-2/TRBV6-3
D: .
CDR3: ASSYLFYELETQY

size: medium-sized
length: 11
V: TRBV15
D: TRBD1
CDR3: ATSRDRVSPLH